Below are 9 T cell receptor beta chains sequenced from a single sample in a study of T cells in Graves' hyperthyroidism and ophthalmopathy. Amplification targeted TCR beta CDR3 regions from RNA transcripts. HTBI primers were employed in a first-round RT-PCR of the TCR CDR3. TCRdb reanalysed the multiplex PCR reads using MiXCR and keeps one entry per CDR3 protein. The table records 700,000 to 850,000 distinct CDR3 sequences, about 35% of them present only once. The source material was blood. Receptors were obtained from a woman aged 35 to 49 with Graves' hyperthyroidism.

The chain combines TRBV11-2 with TRBJ2-7, with a weak D call TRBD1 (5 bases). This CDR3 has 16 amino acids. Germline V gene sequence: CDR1 SGHAT, CDR2 FQNNGV. V was cut by 5 bases and J by 6 bases, with 23 bases left in between. The CDR3 bases are TGTGCCAGCAGCCAATCTACAGAAAATTGGGGCACCGAGCAGTACTTC. Its translation is CASSQSTENWGTEQYF.

This clonotype has more than one count but fewer than ten. This sequence joins TRBV5-6 and TRBJ1-1; no clear D gene. CDR1 and CDR2 (germline): SGHDT, YYEEEE. The CDR3 totals 15 residues. Trimming pared 3 bases from V and 6 bases from J, leaving 18 bases between. CDR3 protein: CASSSLDWFRAEAFF. CDR3 bases: TGTGCCAGCAGCTCACTGGACTGGTTCCGCGCTGAAGCTTTCTTT.

As for this clonotype: It differs at one base from a far larger clone, so likely a read error. V gene TRBV7-2 combines with J gene TRBJ1-1, with D perhaps TRBD1 (5 bases). Germline V gives CDR1 SGHTA, CDR2 FQGNSA. CDR3 length equals 11 residues. The DNA of the CDR3 is TGTGCCAGCAGCCAGGGCACTGAAGCTCTCTTT. This sequence encodes CASSQGTEALF.

To note about this clonotype: This clone may be a read error of a much larger clone one base away. The chain combines TRBV20-1 with TRBJ2-2; TRBD2 agrees at 10 bases. The CDR3 loop spans 15 amino acids. CDR1 and CDR2 from the germline V gene are DFQATT and SNEGSKA (reference sequence). The CDR3, as DNA: TGCAGTGCTAGGCGGGTAGCGGGAGGCACCCGGGAGCTGTTTTTT. Its translation: CSARRVAGGTRELFF.

This clonotype was picked up a small number of times. This sequence joins TRBV19 and TRBJ2-6; the D is unclear. Trimming took 5 bases from V and 2 from J, leaving 13 bases between them. The length of the CDR3 is 16 residues. Germline V gene data show CDR1 as LNHDA and CDR2 as SQIVND (reference sequence). CDR3 coding DNA: TGTGCCAGTAGTCCCACCCGAAGGACTGGGGCCAACGTCCTGACTTTC. Translation: CASSPTRRTGANVLTF.

This clonotype was seen repeatedly, ten times or more. J is TRBJ1-5 and V is TRBV25-1, with TRBD1 matching 10 bases. Germline V gives CDR1 MGHDK, CDR2 SYGVNS. This CDR3 has 13 residues. Losses at the gene ends were 7 bases for V and 7 bases for J; bases not matched to a gene: 4. CDR3 sequence: CASTGTGAQPQHF. CDR3 in DNA: TGTGCCAGCACCGGGACAGGGGCCCAGCCCCAGCATTTT.

The chain employs TRBV10-3 and TRBJ2-7, with D possibly matching TRBD2 (6 bases). Germline V CDR1 and CDR2: ENHRY, SYGVKD. The CDR3 is 11 residues long. The V and J ends lost 5 bases and 13 bases respectively, with 15 bases between them. The CDR3, as DNA: TGTGCCATCAGTCCCCCTAGCGTACTCTACTTC. This sequence encodes CAISPPSVLYF.

Comments on this clonotype: A read error may account for a junction end that differs from germline. The V gene is TRBV6-6, the J gene TRBJ1-1, with D perhaps TRBD1 (5 bases). CDR3 length equals 14 residues. The germline CDR1 and CDR2 sequences are MNHNY and SVGAGI (reference sequence). The CDR3 DNA follows: TGCGCCAGCAGCCAGAATCCAGGGAGCTCTGAAGCTTTCTTT. Translation gives CASSQNPGSSEAFF.

This clonotype was counted only a few times. The V and J genes are TRBV19 and TRBJ2-7; D call uncertain. Trimming left V 3 bases short and J 9 bases short, with 12 bases between. The CDR3 totals 12 residues. The germline V gene has CDR1 LNHDA and CDR2 SQIVND (reference sequence). The DNA of the CDR3 is TGTGCCAGTAGTATCACTGACGGCGGGCAGTACTTC. Its translation is CASSITDGGQYF.